The rows below give T cell receptor beta chains drawn from one sample of a study of T cell changes during pregnancy in multiple sclerosis. Data came from immunoSEQ multiplex PCR; TCRdb stores just in-frame clones and leaves some out. This table has some 110,000 clones, 92% appearing once. The sequenced sample was peripheral blood, obtained in the third trimester of pregnancy. The receptor set was obtained from a female donor with multiple sclerosis, enrolled in a pregnancy study. CDR3s include the opening cysteine and the closing phenylalanine or tryptophan. D genes are given only for firm matches. The listing skips clone size in some rows; elsewhere it reads once, few, many or a size class.

CDR3 DNA	CDR3 protein	D gene	V gene	J gene	clone size
TGTGCCAGCAGCGTAGGTTGGACGGGAAATCAGCCCCAGCATTTT	CASSVGWTGNQPQHF	.	TRBV9	TRBJ1-5	.
TGTGCCATCGGGGGGACAACCATTACCTTTAACTATGGCTACACCTTC	CAIGGTTITFNYGYTF	.	TRBV28	TRBJ1-2	.
TGTGCCAGCAGCCCAAGGGGGCTGGGAGAGACCCAGTACTTC	CASSPRGLGETQYF	TRBD1	TRBV5-4	TRBJ2-5	.
TGTGCCAGCAGCTTGGCCGGGACAGGGGCCTATGGCTACACCTTC	CASSLAGTGAYGYTF	TRBD1	TRBV5-4	TRBJ1-2	.
TGTGCCAGCAGTAATGGGGGCCGCCCCTCTGGGGCCAACGTCCTGACTTTC	CASSNGGRPSGANVLTF	.	TRBV27	TRBJ2-6	.
TGCGCCAGCAGCCAAGTTGGACTAGCGGGAGTCGAGACCCAGTACTTC	CASSQVGLAGVETQYF	TRBD2	TRBV4-1	TRBJ2-5	.
TGTGCCAGTAGCCCGACGAGGGAGCCCCAGCATTTT	CASSPTREPQHF	.	TRBV19	TRBJ1-5	.
TGCGCCAGCAGCTCCCCCGCCGGGACAGGGACTAACTATGGCTACACCTTC	CASSSPAGTGTNYGYTF	TRBD1	TRBV5-1	TRBJ1-2	.
TGCGCCAGCAGCTCCCGGACAGAAAATTCACCCCTCCACTTT	CASSSRTENSPLHF	.	TRBV5-1	TRBJ1-6	.
TGTGCCACCAGCAGAGGATCGAGCGGGAGAAACTTTTTGGGGAATGAGCAGTTCTTC	CATSRGSSGRNFLGNEQFF	TRBD2	TRBV15	TRBJ2-1	.
TGTGCCAGCAGAACCGACACTAGCAATCAGCCCCAGCATTTT	CASRTDTSNQPQHF	.	TRBV2	TRBJ1-5	.
TGTGCCAGCAGCTTGGGACTAGCGGGAGGTGCCTACAATGAGCAGTTCTTC	CASSLGLAGGAYNEQFF	TRBD2	TRBV5-4	TRBJ2-1	.
TGTGCCAGCAGTTTAGTGGGTGGGGATCGGGGCACTGAAGCTTTCTTT	CASSLVGGDRGTEAFF	.	TRBV27	TRBJ1-1	.
TGTGCCAGCAGCCCTGGGAGCGGCGAGCAGTACTTC	CASSPGSGEQYF	.	TRBV5-6	TRBJ2-7	.
TGTGCCAGCAGTTACCTCGGGACAGGGAATGGCTACACCTTC	CASSYLGTGNGYTF	TRBD1	TRBV6-5	TRBJ1-2	once
TGTGCCAGCTCACGCGAATCCCAAGAGACCCAGTACTTC	CASSRESQETQYF	.	TRBV18	TRBJ2-5	.
TGTGCCAGCAGGTCGACAGGGACTGAAGCTTTCTTT	CASRSTGTEAFF	TRBD1	TRBV6-5	TRBJ1-1	.
TGTGCCAGCAGTAAGACAGGGGGAGGTGAAAAACTGTTTTTT	CASSKTGGGEKLFF	TRBD1	TRBV7-8	TRBJ1-4	once
TGTGCCAGCAGCAGGGGCCCTAACTATGGCTACACCTTC	CASSRGPNYGYTF	.	TRBV9	TRBJ1-2	.
TGTGCCAGTAGTATCCAGGGGAATTCACCCCTCCACTTT	CASSIQGNSPLHF	.	TRBV19	TRBJ1-6	.
TGTGCCAGCTCACCACTTAACGAGGCCTATGGCTACACCTTC	CASSPLNEAYGYTF	.	TRBV18	TRBJ1-2	.
TGTGCCAGCAGCTTGGGCGGGGAAGAGACCCAGTACTTC	CASSLGGEETQYF	.	TRBV5-4	TRBJ2-5	once
TGTGCCAGCAGCTTGGGACTAGTCGTCAATGAGCAGTTCTTC	CASSLGLVVNEQFF	.	TRBV5-4	TRBJ2-1	.
TGTGCCAGTAGTATAGACCGGGACATGTCCTACGAGCAGTACTTC	CASSIDRDMSYEQYF	.	TRBV19	TRBJ2-7	.
TGTGCCTGGCGGACAGGGTCAACTAATGAAAAACTGTTTTTT	CAWRTGSTNEKLFF	TRBD1	TRBV30	TRBJ1-4	.
TGTGCCAGCTCACCGGGCAGGGGGATCTACGAGCAGTACTTC	CASSPGRGIYEQYF	TRBD1	TRBV18	TRBJ2-7	.
TGTGCCAGCTCACGGGTACAGTCGAACACTGAAGCTTTCTTT	CASSRVQSNTEAFF	.	TRBV18	TRBJ1-1	.
TGTGCCAGCATTCGTCCGGCTGAAGCTTTCTTT	CASIRPAEAFF	.	TRBV6-1	TRBJ1-1	.
TGTGCCAGCAGCTTAGATTCGTGGGCGGGGGGCAACAATGAGCAGTTCTTC	CASSLDSWAGGNNEQFF	TRBD2	TRBV11-2	TRBJ2-1	.
TGTGCCAGCAGCACCCGGACAGGGGAAAAACTGTTTTTT	CASSTRTGEKLFF	TRBD1	TRBV7-9	TRBJ1-4	few
TGTGCCAGCAGCTTAGCGCGCGGGATTAATCAGCCCCAGCATTTT	CASSLARGINQPQHF	.	TRBV7-2	TRBJ1-5	few
TGTGCCAGCAGCTCCACCGGGACTAGCACAGATACGCAGTATTTT	CASSSTGTSTDTQYF	.	TRBV7-3	TRBJ2-3	.
TGTGCCAGCAGTAACAGGGGGCAAAGGACCTACGAGCAGTACTTC	CASSNRGQRTYEQYF	TRBD1	TRBV6-6	TRBJ2-7	few
TGCGCCAGCAGCTTAGGGCCCACTAGCGGGGGTCGCACCGGGGAGCTGTTTTTT	CASSLGPTSGGRTGELFF	TRBD2	TRBV5-1	TRBJ2-2	.
TGTGCCAGCAGTGAGATGAGGTCCCAAGAGACCCAGTACTTC	CASSEMRSQETQYF	.	TRBV2	TRBJ2-5	.
TGCGCCAGCAGCATTGACTCCCGGCACTCAAACTATGGCTACACCTTC	CASSIDSRHSNYGYTF	.	TRBV5-1	TRBJ1-2	.
TGTGCCAGCAGCTTCGGCGGGGGGTCATACGAGCAGTACTTC	CASSFGGGSYEQYF	TRBD2	TRBV5-6	TRBJ2-7	once
TGTGCCAGCAGCCCTTCCGGACTAGTGGAAGAGACCCAGTACTTC	CASSPSGLVEETQYF	TRBD2	TRBV7-3	TRBJ2-5	.
TGTGCCAGCAGCTTAAGGCTAGCGGGGGACAATGAGCAGTTCTTC	CASSLRLAGDNEQFF	TRBD2	TRBV11-3	TRBJ2-1	.
TGTGCCAGCAGCTCCCGGGTGTCGAACACTGAAGCTTTCTTT	CASSSRVSNTEAFF	.	TRBV7-6	TRBJ1-1	.
TGTGCCAGTGGGACAGGGTCCTACAATGAGCAGTTCTTC	CASGTGSYNEQFF	TRBD1	TRBV19	TRBJ2-1	.
TGTGCCAGCAGTGAGTACAGGGGAAGGGGCAATCAGCCCCAGCATTTT	CASSEYRGRGNQPQHF	TRBD1	TRBV28	TRBJ1-5	.
TGTGCCAGCAGCGCCGGGACAGGGGGCGGCATCAGAGGAAACACCATATATTTT	CASSAGTGGGIRGNTIYF	TRBD1	TRBV13	TRBJ1-3	once
TGTGCCAGCAGGAGGGAGAGTCCAACCGGGGAGCTGTTTTTT	CASRRESPTGELFF	.	TRBV9	TRBJ2-2	.
TGTGCCATCAGTGGACAAGACTCCTACAATGAGCAGTTCTTC	CAISGQDSYNEQFF	.	TRBV10-3	TRBJ2-1	.
TGTGCCAGCAGCTCGGGACAGGGGGCCATGAACACTGAAGCTTTCTTT	CASSSGQGAMNTEAFF	TRBD1	TRBV7-8	TRBJ1-1	.
TGTGCCAGCAGCTCCGTTAGGAGCTCCTACGAGCAGTACTTC	CASSSVRSSYEQYF	.	TRBV6-5	TRBJ2-7	.
TGTGCCAGCAGTACAGGGGCCGGAACTGAAGCTTTCTTT	CASSTGAGTEAFF	TRBD1	TRBV6-5	TRBJ1-1	once
TGTGCCAGCACTATACTAGCGGGAAACACCGGGGAGCTGTTTTTT	CASTILAGNTGELFF	TRBD2	TRBV7-2	TRBJ2-2	.
TGTGCCAGCAGCCAGTGGACAGGCTCCTACGAGCAGTACTTC	CASSQWTGSYEQYF	TRBD1	TRBV14	TRBJ2-7	once
TGTGCCAGCAGCTTGGGGGGTAACCCTAATGAAAAACTGTTTTTT	CASSLGGNPNEKLFF	.	TRBV11-2	TRBJ1-4	.
TGTGCCAGCAGCTCGACTAGACCTCCGGAGACCCAGTACTTC	CASSSTRPPETQYF	.	TRBV5-5	TRBJ2-5	.
TGTGCCAGCAGTTCCGCACAGGGAGCTGGCAATCAGCCCCAGCATTTT	CASSSAQGAGNQPQHF	.	TRBV27	TRBJ1-5	.
TGCGCCAGCCATCTAGCGGGGACCTCCTACAATGAGCAGTTCTTC	CASHLAGTSYNEQFF	TRBD2	TRBV5-1	TRBJ2-1	.
TGTGCCAGCAGTCCAAAAAGGCCGGGACAGAGTAATGAAAAACTGTTTTTT	CASSPKRPGQSNEKLFF	TRBD1	TRBV27	TRBJ1-4	.
TGTGCCAGCAGCCCGGGACTAGTTGTCTTCAATGAGCAGTTCTTC	CASSPGLVVFNEQFF	TRBD2	TRBV11-2	TRBJ2-1	.
TGTGCCAGCAGCGTAGCGTCCAGGGCGGACACTGAAGCTTTCTTT	CASSVASRADTEAFF	.	TRBV9	TRBJ1-1	.
TGTGCCAGCAGCTCACGGGGTAATGAAAAACTGTTTTTT	CASSSRGNEKLFF	.	TRBV5-4	TRBJ1-4	.
TGCGCCAGCAGCCCCGAGGGGAAGCGGGCTCCCCCCTACGAGCAGTACTTC	CASSPEGKRAPPYEQYF	.	TRBV4-1	TRBJ2-7	.